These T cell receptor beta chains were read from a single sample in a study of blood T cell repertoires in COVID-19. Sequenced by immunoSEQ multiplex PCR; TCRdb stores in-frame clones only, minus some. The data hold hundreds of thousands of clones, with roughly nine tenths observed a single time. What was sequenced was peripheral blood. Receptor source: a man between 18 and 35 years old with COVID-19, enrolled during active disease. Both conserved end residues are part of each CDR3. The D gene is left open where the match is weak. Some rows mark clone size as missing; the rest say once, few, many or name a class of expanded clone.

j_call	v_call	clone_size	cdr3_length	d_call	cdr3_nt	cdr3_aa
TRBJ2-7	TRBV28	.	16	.	TGTGCCAGCAGTTCGGGACACTCAATGAGCTCCTACGAGCAGTACTTC	CASSSGHSMSSYEQYF
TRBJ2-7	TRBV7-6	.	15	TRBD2	TGTGCCAGCAGCTCTCAGAGCGGGACGCTCTACGAGCAGTACTTC	CASSSQSGTLYEQYF
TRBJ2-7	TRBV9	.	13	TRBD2	TGTGCCAGCAGCAGAGGACTAGCCTCCGAGCAGTACTTC	CASSRGLASEQYF
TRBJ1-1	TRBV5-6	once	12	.	TGTGCCAGCAGCTTAAGGGGCACTGAAGCTTTCTTT	CASSLRGTEAFF
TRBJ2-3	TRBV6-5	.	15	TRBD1	TGTGCCAGCAGGGCTATTGGGACAGGTACGAATACGCAGTATTTT	CASRAIGTGTNTQYF
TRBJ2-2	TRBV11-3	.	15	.	TGTGCCAGCAGCTTAGAGGGCAGGGATTCCGGGGAGCTGTTTTTT	CASSLEGRDSGELFF
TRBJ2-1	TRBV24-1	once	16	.	TGTGCCACCAGTGATTTCGGGACTTCGGGGAGGAGTGAGCAGTTCTTC	CATSDFGTSGRSEQFF
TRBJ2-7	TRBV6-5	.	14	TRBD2	TGTGCCAGCAGCACTAGCGGGAGCTTTAACGAGCAGTACTTC	CASSTSGSFNEQYF
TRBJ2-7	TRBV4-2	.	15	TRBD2	TGTGCCAGCAGCCAAGAACTAGCGGGCGGGTACGAGCAGTACTTC	CASSQELAGGYEQYF
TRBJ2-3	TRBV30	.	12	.	TGTGCCTGGAGTGGTTTTGCGGATACGCAGTATTTT	CAWSGFADTQYF
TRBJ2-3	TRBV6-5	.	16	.	TGTGCCAGCAGTTCGTCTGGCGGGCGGAGGGCGGATACGCAGTATTTT	CASSSSGGRRADTQYF
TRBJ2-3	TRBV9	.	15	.	TGTGCCAGCAGCGTACAACCTGGAGGCCAAGATACGCAGTATTTT	CASSVQPGGQDTQYF
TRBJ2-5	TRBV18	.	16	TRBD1	TGTGCCAGCTCAACAGGGACAGGGGGTGGCCAGGAGACCCAGTACTTC	CASSTGTGGGQETQYF
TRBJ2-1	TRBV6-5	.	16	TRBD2	TGTGCCAGCAGTTACCGGAGAGGACTAGCGGGAGCTCGGCAGTTCTTC	CASSYRRGLAGARQFF
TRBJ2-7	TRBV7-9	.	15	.	TGTGCCAGCAGCACGACCCGACAGGTTCCCTACGAGCAGTACTTC	CASSTTRQVPYEQYF
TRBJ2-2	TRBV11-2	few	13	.	TGTGCCAGCAGCTTGGACTCCCACGGGGAGCTGTTTTTT	CASSLDSHGELFF
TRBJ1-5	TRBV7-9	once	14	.	TGTGCCAGCAGCGAGAAGACAGGTTATCAGCCCCAGCATTTT	CASSEKTGYQPQHF
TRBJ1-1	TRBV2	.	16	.	TGTGCCAGCAGTGAAGCCGGAGTATTTGAAAACACTGAAGCTTTCTTT	CASSEAGVFENTEAFF
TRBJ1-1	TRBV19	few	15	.	TGTGCCAGTAGTATGCAACAGGTCTGGAACACTGAAGCTTTCTTT	CASSMQQVWNTEAFF
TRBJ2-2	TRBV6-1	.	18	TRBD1	TGTGCCAGCAGTGGGGTCGGAGCAGGACAGGTGGTTCCCCGGGAGCTGTTTTTT	CASSGVGAGQVVPRELFF
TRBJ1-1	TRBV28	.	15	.	TGTGCCAGCAGTCCAATGGACAGCATGAACACTGAAGCTTTCTTT	CASSPMDSMNTEAFF
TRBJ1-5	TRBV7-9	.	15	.	TGTGCCAGCAGCTTAACAGGTCAGGGCAATCAGCCCCAGCATTTT	CASSLTGQGNQPQHF
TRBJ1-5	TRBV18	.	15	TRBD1	TGTGCCAGCTCAGCGGACAGGGGAAGGTTGCAGCCCCAGCATTTT	CASSADRGRLQPQHF
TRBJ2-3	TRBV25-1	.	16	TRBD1	TGTGCCAGCGGTCGAGAAGGGGGCTTCAGCACAGATACGCAGTATTTT	CASGREGGFSTDTQYF
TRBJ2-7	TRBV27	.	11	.	TGTTGGAGGGGGCCTTCCTACGAGCAGTACTTC	CWRGPSYEQYF
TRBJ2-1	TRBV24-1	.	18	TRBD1	TGTGCCACCAGCCCACGGGACAGGGGCGTCAGGGGAAACAATGAGCAGTTCTTC	CATSPRDRGVRGNNEQFF
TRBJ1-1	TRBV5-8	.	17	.	TGTGCCAGCAGCTTACACCGGGCTCGCGGGGAGAACACTGAAGCTTTCTTT	CASSLHRARGENTEAFF
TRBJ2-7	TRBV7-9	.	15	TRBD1	TGTGCCAGCAGCCCGAGCCTTGACAGGGACTACGAGCAGTACTTC	CASSPSLDRDYEQYF
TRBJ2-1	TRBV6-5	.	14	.	TGTGCCAGCAGTTACCAACGCGGATACAATGAGCAGTTCTTC	CASSYQRGYNEQFF
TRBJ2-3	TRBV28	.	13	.	TGTGCCAGCAGTTTCTCTAGCACAGATACGCAGTATTTT	CASSFSSTDTQYF
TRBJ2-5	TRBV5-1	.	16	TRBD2	TGCGCCAGCAGCTGGGGACTAGCGGGGTCCCAAGAGACCCAGTACTTC	CASSWGLAGSQETQYF
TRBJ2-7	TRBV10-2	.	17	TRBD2	TGCGCCAGCAGAAAAGGGATAGCGGGAGGCTTCGTCTACGAGCAGTACTTC	CASRKGIAGGFVYEQYF
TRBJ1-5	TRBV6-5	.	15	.	TGTGCCAGCAGTCCGAGCGGAGCTTCGGGTCAGCCCCAGCATTTT	CASSPSGASGQPQHF
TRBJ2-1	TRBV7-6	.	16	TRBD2	TGTGCCAGCAGCCTTAGCGGGGGGATCTCCTACAATGAGCAGTTCTTC	CASSLSGGISYNEQFF
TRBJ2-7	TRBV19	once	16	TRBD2	TGTGCCAGTAGCCAGACCAAGACTAGCTTTTATGCCGAGCAGTACTTC	CASSQTKTSFYAEQYF
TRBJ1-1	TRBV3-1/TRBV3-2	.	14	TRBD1	TGTGCCAGCAGCCAGGGGACAGGGCTCACTGAAGCTTTCTTT	CASSQGTGLTEAFF
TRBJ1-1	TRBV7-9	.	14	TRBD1	TGTGCCAGCAGCCCGTCCAGGGGGCTTCGCGAAGCTTTCTTT	CASSPSRGLREAFF
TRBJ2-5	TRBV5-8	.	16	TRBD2	TGTGCCAGCAGCTTGGCGTTCGGCGGGAGTGGAGAGACCCAGTACTTC	CASSLAFGGSGETQYF
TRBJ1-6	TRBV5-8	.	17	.	TGTGCCAGCAGCTTGGAAGCGGCAGAATCTAAGAATTCACCCCTCCACTTT	CASSLEAAESKNSPLHF
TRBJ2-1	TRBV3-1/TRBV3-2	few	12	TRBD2	TGTGCCAGCAGCCAATGGGGGGGACCGGGGTTCTTC	CASSQWGGPGFF
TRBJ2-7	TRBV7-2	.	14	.	TGTGCCAGCAGCCTATTCTCGGGTGACTACGAGCAGTACTTC	CASSLFSGDYEQYF
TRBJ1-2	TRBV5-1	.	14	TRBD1	TGCGCCAGCAGCCCCCAGGGACAGGCGTACGGCTACACCTTC	CASSPQGQAYGYTF
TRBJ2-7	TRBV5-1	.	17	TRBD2	TGCGCCAGCAGCTTGCGGTCGGGTAGCGGGGGCCCTTACGAGCAGTACTTC	CASSLRSGSGGPYEQYF
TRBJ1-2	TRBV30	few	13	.	TGTGCCTGGAGTGTACCCCGGTTGGGCGGCTACACCTTC	CAWSVPRLGGYTF
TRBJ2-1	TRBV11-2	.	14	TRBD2	TGTGCCAGCAGCTCGGGGGGGCTCCACAACGAGCAGTTCTTC	CASSSGGLHNEQFF
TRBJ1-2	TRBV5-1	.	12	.	TGCGCCAGCAGCACCGGGACATATGGCTACACCTTC	CASSTGTYGYTF
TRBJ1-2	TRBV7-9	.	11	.	TGTGCTCAGCTCAGGGATGGTGGCTACACCTTC	CAQLRDGGYTF
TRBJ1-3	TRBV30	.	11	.	TGTGCCTGGAGTCGTGGAAACACCATATATTTT	CAWSRGNTIYF